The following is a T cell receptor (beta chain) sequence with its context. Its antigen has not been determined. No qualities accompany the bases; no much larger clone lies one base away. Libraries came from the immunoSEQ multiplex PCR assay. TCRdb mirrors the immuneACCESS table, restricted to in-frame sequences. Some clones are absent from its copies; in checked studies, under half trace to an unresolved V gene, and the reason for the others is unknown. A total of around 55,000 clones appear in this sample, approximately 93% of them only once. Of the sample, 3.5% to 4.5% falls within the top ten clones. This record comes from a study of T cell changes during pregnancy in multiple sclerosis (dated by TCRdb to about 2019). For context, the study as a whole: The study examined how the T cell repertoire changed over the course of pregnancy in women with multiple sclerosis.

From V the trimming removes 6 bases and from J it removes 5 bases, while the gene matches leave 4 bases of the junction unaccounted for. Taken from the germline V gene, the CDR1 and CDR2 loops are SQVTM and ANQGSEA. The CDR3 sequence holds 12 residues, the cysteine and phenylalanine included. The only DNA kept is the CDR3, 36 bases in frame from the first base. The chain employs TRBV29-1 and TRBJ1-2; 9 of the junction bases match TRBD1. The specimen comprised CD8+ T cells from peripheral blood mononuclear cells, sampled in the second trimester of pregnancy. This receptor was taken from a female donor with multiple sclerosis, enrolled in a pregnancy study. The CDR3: CSVRDREYGYTF. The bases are TGCAGCGTCCGGGACAGGGAGTATGGCTACACCTTC.